This T cell receptor beta chain emerged from a study of blood T cell repertoires in COVID-19. This clone was seen a single time. Original analysis: By means of reference gene primer amplification, nucleated cell counts were estimated. TCRdb's table, derived via immunoSEQ multiplex PCR, lists solely in-frame clones and lacks some. V and J calls and clone size come straight from that table; D and trimming were deduced from the DNA. The top ten clones hold approximately 9.9% of a sample with some 25,000 clones, about nine tenths of them seen once. CDR1 LNHDA and CDR2 SQIVND come from the germline V gene (reference sequence). The trim removed 1 base at V and 3 bases at J, leaving 3 bases unmatched. The CDR3 covers 14 residues.

Sequencing input: peripheral blood. The chain has TRBV19 and TRBJ2-7, with 7 bases that match TRBD1. This TCR was recovered from a man aged 70-80 years with acute or convalescent COVID-19. The CDR3 nucleotides are TGTGCCAGTAGTATAGGGCCAGGGGGCTACGAGCAGTACTTC. This gives the protein CASSIGPGGYEQYF.